The sequence of this TCR beta chain was determined in a study of cytomegalovirus exposure and HLA in healthy donors. Study in general: Out of roughly 170 million T cells, an earlier analysis found around 120 million unique TCR beta sequences in total. General study points: Confirmation in vitro established that a few CMV-associated chains were specific for CMV antigens. CMV serostatus was the sole immune exposure information available.

Turning to this clone: Its cognate antigen is unknown.

Primers: 60 Vbeta forward and 13 Jbeta reverse. Sequenced by immunoSEQ multiplex PCR; TCRdb stores in-frame clones only, minus some. The sample contains roughly 200,000 clones, around 83% of which appear only once. This TCR derives from a man aged 45 to 65 in good health and CMV-seronegative. Sequenced: PBMCs.

This chain's CDR3 is CATSTAGTGGEKLFF. The CDR3 coding sequence is TGTGCCACCAGCACTGCCGGGACAGGGGGAGAAAAACTGTTTTTT. The chain is built from TRBV15 and TRBJ1-4; TRBD1 matches 11 bases. After removal of 4 bases from V and 8 bases from J, the junction contained 6 bases not matched to a gene. The length of the CDR3 is 15 residues. CDR1 and CDR2 from the germline V gene are LNHNV and YYDKDF (reference sequence).